One and the same sample provided the 21 T cell receptor beta chains below, sequenced in a study of shared clonotypes between healthy human individuals. TCRdb's copy holds only in-frame clones and misses some; the assay was immunoSEQ multiplex PCR. The table lists 600,000 to 700,000 clones, about 80% of them singletons, with around 2% in the top ten. Sequenced material: memory CD4+ T cells sorted from blood. As for subset: CD45RA-negative fraction. The origin of the receptors is a woman aged 30 to 39 in good health.

V gene TRBV7-9 combines with J gene TRBJ2-2; 7 bases map to TRBD2. Trimming took 3 bases from V and 1 from J; bases not matched to a gene: 2. The CDR3 extends over 15 amino acids. CDR1 and CDR2 from the germline V gene are SEHNR and FQNEAQ (reference sequence). CDR3 in amino acids: CASSLLAVNTGELFF. The CDR3 region has the DNA TGTGCCAGCAGCTTGCTAGCGGTGAACACCGGGGAGCTGTTTTTT. The variable domain in full, with the rest retrieved from reference TRBV7-9 and TRBJ2-2, is DTGVSQNPRHKITKRGQNVTFRCDPISEHNRLYWYRQTLGQGPEFLTYFQNEAQLEKSRLLSDRFSAERPKGSFSTLEIQRTEQGDSAMYLCASSLLAVNTGELFFGEGSRLTVL.

In its sample, this clone was seen once. The chain links TRBV7-2 to TRBJ2-1; D tentatively fits TRBD1 or TRBD2 (8 bases each). There are 15 residues in the CDR3. V dropped 2 bases and J dropped 9 bases, with 17 bases sitting between them. CDR1 is SGHTA and CDR2 is FQGNSA in the germline V gene. Written as DNA, the CDR3 is TGTGCCAGCAGCTTAACTAGCGGAGGACAGGGTGAGCAGTTCTTC. Amino acid sequence: CASSLTSGGQGEQFF. Drawing the rest from reference TRBV7-2 and TRBJ2-1, the complete variable domain is GAGVSQSPSNKVTEKGKDVELRCDPISGHTALYWYRQSLGQGLEFLIYFQGNSAPDKSGLPSDRFSAERTGGSVSTLTIQRTQQEDSAVYLCASSLTSGGQGEQFFGPGTRLTVL.

The chain is built from TRBV5-1 and TRBJ2-7, with 8 bases that match TRBD2. This CDR3 is built from 15 residues. The V gene's germline CDR1 is SGHRS and CDR2 YFSETQ. With V trimmed by 4 bases and J by 5 bases, 11 bases remained unmatched. CDR3 residues: CASSIQAGVGDEQYF. The CDR3 DNA follows: TGCGCCAGCAGCATACAAGCGGGAGTGGGAGACGAGCAGTACTTC.

The chain uses TRBV9 and TRBJ2-3; unclear D gene. V shed 2 bases and J shed 0 bases, with 4 bases lying between them. Germline CDR1 SGDLS, CDR2 YYNGEE. The CDR3 has 13 amino acids. The CDR3 reads CASSVSSTDTQYF. DNA of the CDR3: TGTGCCAGCAGCGTTTCTAGCACAGATACGCAGTATTTT.

The V call is TRBV19, the J call TRBJ1-1, with a tentative D call TRBD1 (6 bases). Germline CDR1 LNHDA, CDR2 SQIVND (reference sequence). Trimming pared 5 bases from V and 8 bases from J, leaving 12 bases between. The CDR3 extends over 12 amino acids. The CDR3 coding sequence is TGTGCCAGTAGTGCTTGGACAGACGAAGCTTTCTTT. This codes for CASSAWTDEAFF.

The chain links TRBV28 to TRBJ1-2; D possibly corresponds to TRBD1 (5 bases). The ends were cut back, 7 bases at V and 1 base at J, with 13 bases in the middle. Germline V lookup: CDR1 MDHEN, CDR2 SYDVKM. The CDR3 runs to 14 residues. CDR3 coding DNA: TGTGCCAGCACCATCTGGGGGGTTAACTATGGCTACACCTTC. Translated: CASTIWGVNYGYTF.

V is TRBV11-2 and J is TRBJ2-7, with 9 bases fitting TRBD2. The trim removed 1 base at V and 2 bases at J, leaving 6 bases unmatched. The germline gives CDR1 SGHAT, CDR2 FQNNGV. The CDR3 covers 16 residues. The CDR3 protein is CASSLVVIAGAYEQYF. The CDR3 nucleotides are TGTGCCAGCAGCTTAGTAGTGATAGCGGGAGCCTACGAGCAGTACTTC.

The CDR3 nucleotides read TGCGCCAGCAGTGGGTGGCAGTCAAGAGGGACCCAGTACTTC. This codes for CASSGWQSRGTQYF. V usage is TRBV10-1 and J usage is TRBJ2-5; D is unresolved. Germline lookup yields CDR1 WNHNN and CDR2 SYGVQD (reference sequence). CDR3 length equals 14 residues. The V gene lost 4 bases and the J gene lost 7 bases, with 16 bases spanning the gap.

With regard to this clone: This CDR3 is also generated by other DNA sequences in the sample. The V call is TRBV9, the J call TRBJ1-3; D is undetermined. The CDR3 sequence is 13 residues long. Germline assignment: CDR1 SGDLS and CDR2 YYNGEE. Trimming took 0 bases from V and 4 from J, leaving 5 bases between them. Written as DNA, the CDR3 is TGTGCCAGCAGCGTAGACGGGGGAAACACCATATATTTT. This gives the protein CASSVDGGNTIYF. The full variable domain, in which reference TRBV9 and TRBJ1-3 provide the parts outside the CDR3, is DSGVTQTPKHLITATGQRVTLRCSPRSGDLSVYWYQQSLDQGLQFLIQYYNGEERAKGNILERFSAQQFPDLHSELNLSSLELGDSALYFCASSVDGGNTIYFGEGSWLTVV.

This clone occurred a few times. The rearrangement uses TRBV4-1 and TRBJ2-7; TRBD2 matches 12 bases. This CDR3 region has 17 residues. Germline CDR1 and CDR2: MGHRA and YSYEKL. V trimming: 0 bases; J trimming: 9 bases; junction bases outside the gene matches: 12. CDR3 bases: TGCGCCAGCAGCCAAGAGAGGACTAGCGGGGAACCCGAGCGGCAGTACTTC. Translating it yields CASSQERTSGEPERQYF.

The genes are TRBV5-5 and TRBJ1-1; D is unresolved. Trimming cost V 0 bases and J 7 bases, with 10 bases left between them. CDR3 length equals 13 residues. The germline V gene has CDR1 SGHKS and CDR2 YYEKEE (reference sequence). The CDR3 here is CASSLALLREAFF. The CDR3 DNA reads as TGTGCCAGCAGCTTGGCCCTTTTGCGTGAAGCTTTCTTT.

The genes are TRBV28 and TRBJ2-2; no clear D. V lost 3 bases, J lost 5 bases, and 7 bases lay in between. The germline gives CDR1 MDHEN, CDR2 SYDVKM. CDR3 length equals 13 residues. The CDR3 here is CASSFFGTGELFF. CDR3 nucleotides: TGTGCCAGCAGTTTTTTTGGGACCGGGGAGCTGTTTTTT.

This clone was picked up a small number of times. The chain recombines TRBV30 with TRBJ2-1; 11 bases match TRBD2. CDR1 is GTSNPN, CDR2 SVGIG, per germline (reference sequence). The CDR3 runs to 17 residues. V shed 3 bases, J shed 5 bases, and the junction held 12 bases outside the gene matches. DNA for the CDR3: TGTGCCTGGAGACCAAAAACTAGCGGGAGACCCGACAATGAGCAGTTCTTC. It is translated as CAWRPKTSGRPDNEQFF.

The genes are TRBV5-8 and TRBJ1-1; D may be TRBD1 (5 bases). The CDR3 contains 13 residues. The germline V gene has CDR1 SGHTS and CDR2 YDEGEE. V dropped 2 bases and J dropped 4 bases, with 9 bases sitting between them. The CDR3 region has the DNA TGTGCCAGCAGCTTAGCGGGGGTCACTGAAGCTTTCTTT. It encodes CASSLAGVTEAFF.

This chain joins TRBV9 and TRBJ2-7, with 8 bases aligning to TRBD2. This CDR3 comprises 15 residues. CDR1 and CDR2 from the germline V gene are SGDLS and YYNGEE. The ends lost 0 bases at V and 2 bases at J; junction bases unmatched: 4. The DNA for the CDR3 is TGTGCCAGCAGCGTAGGGACTAGCAGGACCTACGAGCAGTACTTC. Protein: CASSVGTSRTYEQYF. The variable domain in full, with the rest retrieved from reference TRBV9 and TRBJ2-7, is DSGVTQTPKHLITATGQRVTLRCSPRSGDLSVYWYQQSLDQGLQFLIQYYNGEERAKGNILERFSAQQFPDLHSELNLSSLELGDSALYFCASSVGTSRTYEQYFGPGTRLTVT.

J is TRBJ1-5 and V is TRBV19; the D gene is possibly TRBD1 (6 bases). Trimming shortened V by 3 bases and J by 5 bases, and 14 bases separated the two germline ends. This CDR3 is built from 15 residues. Germline CDR1 reads LNHDA; CDR2 reads SQIVND (reference sequence). The CDR3 loop is CASSMGSGGDQPQHF. The CDR3 DNA reads TGTGCCAGTAGTATGGGGAGTGGGGGCGATCAGCCCCAGCATTTT.

Of note for this clone: A much larger clone differs by one base, so this may be a read error. Other DNA sequences in this specimen translate into the identical CDR3. The CDR3 is CASSRDSSSYNEQFF. In DNA, the CDR3 is TGCGCCAGCAGTCGGGACTCCTCCTCCTACAATGAGCAGTTCTTC. The chain uses TRBV5-1 and TRBJ2-1, with TRBD2 as a possible D gene (6 bases). V dropped 5 bases and J dropped 0 bases, with 12 bases sitting between them. Germline lookup yields CDR1 SGHRS and CDR2 YFSETQ. The CDR3 is 15 residues long. The whole variable domain, filled in from reference TRBV5-1 and TRBJ2-1, reads KAGVTQTPRYLIKTRGQQVTLSCSPISGHRSVSWYQQTPGQGLQFLFEYFSETQRNKGNFPGRFSGRQFSNSRSEMNVSTLELGDSALYLCASSRDSSSYNEQFFGPGTRLTVL.

V gene TRBV6-1 combines with J gene TRBJ2-3, with D possibly being TRBD1 (5 bases). V was trimmed by 6 bases and J by 0 bases, leaving 10 bases between them. Germline lookup yields CDR1 MNHNS and CDR2 SASEGT. CDR3 length: 14 amino acids. The CDR3 is CASRQAASTDTQYF. The DNA of the CDR3 is TGTGCCAGCAGACAGGCCGCTAGCACAGATACGCAGTATTTT.

This clone was seen more than once but under ten times. This chain connects TRBV5-6 to TRBJ1-2; D ambiguous. Germline V gives CDR1 SGHDT, CDR2 YYEEEE. Trimming pared 4 bases from V and 4 bases from J, leaving 14 bases between. The CDR3 extends over 14 amino acids. In DNA, the CDR3 is TGTGCCAGCAGCACCGCCGGGTTTGCCTATGGCTACACCTTC. Protein: CASSTAGFAYGYTF. Filled out from reference TRBV5-6 and TRBJ1-2, the complete variable domain reads DAGVTQSPTHLIKTRGQQVTLRCSPKSGHDTVSWYQQALGQGPQFIFQYYEEEERQRGNFPDRFSGHQFPNYSSELNVNALLLGDSALYLCASSTAGFAYGYTFGSGTRLTVV.

The chain uses TRBV5-5 and TRBJ2-1; TRBD1 might be the D (8 bases). CDR3 length: 15 residues. Germline lookup yields CDR1 SGHKS and CDR2 YYEKEE (reference sequence). V was shortened by 4 bases and J by 4 bases, with 15 bases between the two germline ends. The CDR3 region is CASSAGQGGYNEQFF. The CDR3 nucleotides read TGTGCCAGCAGCGCCGGACAGGGAGGGTACAATGAGCAGTTCTTC.

This clone was picked up a small number of times. The chain employs TRBV27 and TRBJ2-3, with a tentative D call TRBD2 (6 bases). Per the germline V gene, CDR1 is MNHEY and CDR2 is SMNVEV (reference sequence). This CDR3 has 17 residues. V dropped 3 bases and J dropped 6 bases, with 22 bases sitting between them. This CDR3 is CASSFNADRPRGDTQYF. The CDR3 DNA is TGTGCCAGCAGTTTTAACGCGGACCGCCCCCGGGGGGATACGCAGTATTTT.